The next 13 T cell receptor beta chains were all read from a single sample in a study of cytomegalovirus exposure and HLA in healthy donors (dated by TCRdb to the late 2010s). The library was produced with the immunoSEQ multiplex PCR assay. The table comes from immuneACCESS by way of TCRdb, which keeps in-frame sequences with V and J called. Part of the clones is missing from these tables; in studies checked, under half for an unresolved V gene and the rest for unknown reasons. The sample contains under 150,000 clones, roughly 92% of them found a single time. Around 0.7% of the sample is taken by the ten largest. Material: PBMCs. These receptors were obtained from a man in his late teens or twenties in good health and CMV-seronegative.

The chain couples TRBV18 to TRBJ1-6; D is undetermined. V was pared by 3 bases and J by 6 bases, with 9 bases between. Looked up from germline, CDR1 is KGHSH and CDR2 is LQKENI. The CDR3 totals 14 residues. The CDR3 loop reads CASSPLELNSPLHF. CDR3 nucleotides: TGTGCCAGCTCACCCTTAGAACTTAATTCACCCCTCCACTTT.

The chain employs TRBV21-1 and TRBJ1-1; TRBD1 is the table's D call and was not checked against the DNA. TRBV21-1 is a known pseudogene. The CDR3 runs 13 residues. The CDR3 DNA is TGTGCCAGCAGTAACAGGGAGTACACTGAAGCTTTCTTT. It is translated as CASSNREYTEAFF.

The CDR3 region is CASSLVGGLGGETQYF. In nucleotides, the CDR3 is TGTGCCAGCAGCTTAGTAGGGGGACTGGGAGGGGAGACCCAGTACTTC. The genes are TRBV7-2 and TRBJ2-5; a possible D gene is TRBD2 (7 bases). The CDR3 sequence is 16 residues long. Trimming shortened V by 1 base and J by 5 bases, and 17 bases separated the two germline ends. The germline gives CDR1 SGHTA, CDR2 FQGNSA.

This clone has only one observation. V and J are TRBV5-1 and TRBJ1-1, with 8 positions matching TRBD1. Trimming cost V 6 bases and J 0 bases; bases outside gene matches: 7. CDR1 is SGHRS, CDR2 YFSETQ, per germline. This CDR3 is 15 amino acids long. CDR3 loop: CASNLGTGVNTEAFF. The CDR3 DNA is TGCGCCAGCAATTTGGGGACAGGAGTGAACACTGAAGCTTTCTTT.

This chain connects TRBV6-5 to TRBJ1-4; 12 bases line up with TRBD1. This CDR3 has 14 amino acids. Looked up from germline, CDR1 is MNHEY and CDR2 is SVGAGI. V lost 6 bases to trimming and J lost 7 bases; unmatched junction nucleotides: 3. In nucleotides, the CDR3 is TGTGCCAGCAGGCGGGACAGGGGGCCTGAAAAACTGTTTTTT. This encodes CASRRDRGPEKLFF.

V gene TRBV9 combines with J gene TRBJ2-2, with 7 bases lining up with TRBD2. This CDR3 contains 16 residues. Losses at the gene ends were 2 bases for V and 4 bases for J; bases not matched to a gene: 8. CDR1 is SGDLS, CDR2 YYNGEE, per germline. CDR3 amino acids: CASSVAGLAATGELFF. CDR3 DNA sequence: TGTGCCAGCAGCGTGGCGGGTCTAGCGGCCACCGGGGAGCTGTTTTTT.

The chain uses TRBV2 and TRBJ1-1, with TRBD1 identical over 7 bases. Germline CDR1 reads SNHLY; CDR2 reads FYNNEI. Germline trimming cut 7 bases from V and 5 bases from J; bases unmatched to any gene: 7. CDR3 length equals 13 residues. Written as DNA, the CDR3 is TGTGCCAGCAAGGGGCAGGGGGTGACTGAAGCTTTCTTT. It translates to CASKGQGVTEAFF.

The chain employs TRBV7-9 and TRBJ1-1; D unclear. This CDR3 region has 14 residues. Germline assignment: CDR1 SEHNR and CDR2 FQNEAQ (reference sequence). The V end was cut by 3 bases, the J end by 1 base, with 9 bases between. The CDR3 protein is CASSFHLRNTEAFF. The CDR3 region has the DNA TGTGCCAGCAGCTTTCACTTAAGGAACACTGAAGCTTTCTTT.

The genes are TRBV5-1 and TRBJ2-3; 7 positions match TRBD2. Losses at the gene ends were 0 bases for V and 2 bases for J; bases not matched to a gene: 6. This CDR3 contains 16 residues. Germline assignment: CDR1 SGHRS and CDR2 YFSETQ. The CDR3 reads CASSLGSREDTDTQYF. As DNA, the CDR3 is TGCGCCAGCAGCTTGGGTTCACGGGAGGACACAGATACGCAGTATTTT.

The CDR3 reads CATSRDLTGYEQYV. CDR3 DNA sequence: TGTGCCACCAGCAGAGATCTAACAGGGTACGAGCAGTACGTC. This rearrangement joins TRBV15 to TRBJ2-7; D perhaps matches TRBD1 (6 bases). The V gene's germline CDR1 is LNHNV and CDR2 YYDKDF (reference sequence). The length of the CDR3 is 14 residues. V lost 0 bases and J 4 bases, leaving 10 bases between the germline ends.

V and J are TRBV5-1 and TRBJ2-5; perhaps TRBD1 as D (5 bases). Deletions cut 2 bases from V and 3 bases from J, with 11 bases between. The CDR3 extends over 14 amino acids. CDR1 and CDR2 from the germline V gene are SGHRS and YFSETQ. CDR3 nucleotides: TGCGCCAGCAGCTTTTTGGGGCGCAAAGAGACCCAGTACTTC. Its protein product is CASSFLGRKETQYF.

This chain connects TRBV5-6 to TRBJ2-7; 7 bases line up with TRBD2. Germline V lookup: CDR1 SGHDT, CDR2 YYEEEE. V lost 4 bases, J lost 5 bases, and 6 bases stayed unmatched. The CDR3 extends over 13 amino acids. As DNA, the CDR3 is TGTGCCAGCAGCCGGACTAGTGAAAACGAGCAGTACTTC. Protein sequence: CASSRTSENEQYF.

CDR3 DNA sequence: TGTGCCAGCAGCGTTGAGATTTATAATTCACCCCTCCACTTT. It specifies CASSVEIYNSPLHF. The V and J genes are TRBV9 and TRBJ1-6; no clear D gene. V was shortened by 2 bases and J by 4 bases, with 7 bases between the two germline ends. This CDR3 contains 14 residues. Germline CDR1 and CDR2: SGDLS and YYNGEE.